The TCR beta chain under discussion was sequenced for a study of technical replicates of blood from several donors. Produced via immunoSEQ multiplex PCR; TCRdb's table is partial and in-frame only. The table has fewer than 85,000 clones, approximately 91% seen once. Between the trimmed V and J ends, which lost 5 bases and 7 bases, there was a span of 15 bases. Per the germline V gene, CDR1 is SEHNR and CDR2 is FQNEAQ (reference sequence). This CDR3 has 14 residues. The chain combines TRBV7-9 with TRBJ2-4; D gene unclear. Material for sequencing was PBMCs. This TCR was sampled from a human donor in good health. Some clones in this sample may be carry-over from other donors' samples. DNA for the CDR3: TGTGCCAGCAGCCCCAGTCTCACCCAGAACATTCAGTACTTC. Protein sequence: CASSPSLTQNIQYF.